This T cell receptor beta chain was recovered during a study of blood T cell repertoires in COVID-19. For the study at large: T cells, B-cell-depleted T cells, or PBMCs supplied cDNA or gDNA.

Authors' analysis steps: From reference gene primer amplification, estimates of nucleated cell counts were derived. Repertoires were generated with immunoSEQ multiplex PCR, while TCRdb's copy carries only in-frame clones and drops some. V, J and clone size reflect that table, while D and trimming were determined from the DNA. The sample includes 110,000 to 150,000 clones, roughly 84% of them seen just once. The CDR3 spans 12 residues. Trimming took off 11 bases at V and 6 bases at J, with 16 bases between the two ends. Germline V gives CDR1 MNHEY, CDR2 SVGAGI. This chain connects TRBV6-5 to TRBJ1-1, with a weak D call TRBD1 (6 bases). The specimen was peripheral blood. The origin of this receptor is a man between 60 and 75 years old with active or convalescent COVID-19. The DNA of the CDR3 is TGTGCCTCCGGGGGAGGGGGTGCTGAAGCTTTCTTT. Translated: CASGGGGAEAFF.